Listed below are T cell receptor beta chains from one sample, sequenced in a study of control samples from healthy donors and cancer patients. This table comes from immunoSEQ multiplex PCR, and its TCRdb copy is limited to in-frame clones, with some not included. The table includes some 120,000 clones, more than 70% detected once. Input material: blood. These receptors were obtained from a woman in her 70s in good health. Both conserved end residues are part of each CDR3. D genes are given only for firm matches. Part of the rows lack a size; the others show once, few, many or a class for expanded clones.

v_call	d_call	clone_size	j_call	cdr3_aa	cdr3_nt
TRBV4-2	.	few	TRBJ1-3	CASSQDRVRGNTIYF	TGTGCCAGCAGCCAAGACCGGGTTAGGGGAAACACCATATATTTT
TRBV5-1	TRBD2	.	TRBJ2-1	CASLPWTSGGAILNEQFF	TGCGCCAGCTTACCTTGGACTAGCGGGGGGGCGATTCTCAATGAGCAGTTCTTC
TRBV7-8	TRBD1	.	TRBJ1-6	CASSLVSGTGNSPLHF	TGTGCCAGCAGCTTAGTCTCCGGGACAGGCAATTCACCCCTCCACTTT
TRBV24-1	TRBD1	.	TRBJ1-5	CATSDDREFQPQHF	TGTGCCACCAGTGATGACAGGGAGTTTCAGCCCCAGCATTTT
TRBV27	.	once	TRBJ1-1	CASSLYSGNTEAFF	TGTGCCAGCAGTTTATATTCAGGGAACACTGAAGCTTTCTTT
TRBV29-1	.	.	TRBJ1-1	CSVGLGLPNTEAFF	TGCAGCGTGGGATTGGGACTCCCGAACACTGAAGCTTTCTTT
TRBV3-1/TRBV3-2	TRBD1	.	TRBJ1-6	CASSQGQTYNSPLHF	TGTGCCAGCAGCCAGGGACAGACTTATAATTCACCCCTCCACTTT
TRBV6-5	.	.	TRBJ1-1	CASSSNGEAFF	TGTGCCAGCAGTTCCAATGGGGAAGCTTTCTTT
TRBV5-4	.	.	TRBJ2-3	CASSLGGSSTDTQYF	TGTGCCAGCAGCTTGGGGGGCTCTAGCACAGATACGCAGTATTTT
TRBV6-5	.	.	TRBJ2-6	CASSTVSSGANVLTF	TGTGCCAGCAGCACAGTGTCCTCTGGGGCCAACGTCCTGACTTTC
TRBV5-1	.	once	TRBJ2-3	CASSPMTDTQYF	TGCGCCAGCAGCCCCATGACAGATACGCAGTATTTT
TRBV18	.	.	TRBJ1-1	CASSRTSSNTEAFF	TGTGCCAGCTCACGGACAAGTTCGAACACTGAAGCTTTCTTT
TRBV10-3	.	.	TRBJ2-3	CAIMEGPSTDTQYF	TGTGCCATCATGGAGGGACCTAGCACAGATACGCAGTATTTT
TRBV7-9	TRBD2	.	TRBJ2-3	CASSLTSGGRDTQYF	TGTGCCAGCAGTTTAACTAGCGGGGGTCGGGATACGCAGTATTTT
TRBV6-2/TRBV6-3	.	.	TRBJ1-2	CASSLGGRTLSGGYTF	TGTGCCAGCAGTTTGGGGGGCAGGACCCTAAGCGGGGGCTACACCTTC
TRBV5-6	.	few	TRBJ2-2	CASSGGTGRKDTGELFF	TGTGCCAGCAGCGGCGGGACGGGCCGAAAAGACACCGGGGAGCTGTTTTTT
TRBV27	TRBD1	.	TRBJ1-2	CASSSPGQGFYGYTF	TGTGCCAGCAGTTCCCCGGGACAGGGCTTCTATGGCTACACCTTC
TRBV7-3	.	.	TRBJ1-6	CASSLDSSYNSPLHF	TGTGCCAGCAGCTTAGACAGCTCCTATAATTCACCCCTCCACTTT
TRBV6-5	TRBD1	.	TRBJ1-3	CASRKTGGSGNTIYF	TGTGCCAGCAGGAAGACAGGGGGCTCTGGAAACACCATATATTTT
TRBV7-8	TRBD1	.	TRBJ2-7	CASSLASGTGGLFFYEQYF	TGTGCCAGCAGCTTAGCCTCCGGGACAGGGGGCCTTTTTTTCTACGAGCAGTACTTC
TRBV4-2	TRBD1	.	TRBJ2-7	CASSQEPRQGPEQYF	TGTGCCAGCAGCCAAGAACCTCGACAGGGCCCCGAGCAGTACTTC
TRBV7-3	.	.	TRBJ1-6	CASSHMTKVPSPLHF	TGTGCCAGCAGCCACATGACAAAAGTCCCTTCGCCCCTCCACTTT
TRBV5-1	TRBD2	.	TRBJ2-5	CASSLGRGETQYF	TGCGCCAGCAGCTTGGGGCGGGGGGAGACCCAGTACTTC
TRBV29-1	TRBD1	.	TRBJ2-7	CSVAFLAGGLSEQYF	TGCAGCGTTGCATTTTTGGCAGGGGGCCTCTCCGAGCAGTACTTC
TRBV2	.	.	TRBJ2-3	CASRPTGTDTQYF	TGTGCCAGCAGGCCTACAGGGACAGATACGCAGTATTTT
TRBV6-1	TRBD1	.	TRBJ1-4	CASSEVDRVYEKLFF	TGTGCCAGCAGTGAAGTGGACAGGGTATATGAAAAACTGTTTTTT
TRBV21-1	.	.	TRBJ1-6	CASSKEEVSGSSSYNSPLHF	TGTGCCAGCAGCAAAGAGGAGGTCTCAGGGTCGAGCTCCTATAATTCACCCCTCCACTTT
TRBV7-9	.	.	TRBJ2-2	CASRRGQKYTGELFF	TGTGCCAGCCGCCGGGGCCAAAAATACACCGGGGAGCTGTTTTTT
TRBV6-6	TRBD1	.	TRBJ1-1	CATGGGGGFNAEAFF	TGTGCCACCGGGGGAGGGGGCGGTTTTAACGCTGAAGCTTTCTTT
TRBV4-1	TRBD1	.	TRBJ1-6	CASSQGQGIHSPLHF	TGCGCCAGCAGCCAAGGACAGGGTATACATTCACCCCTCCACTTT
TRBV7-9	TRBD1	.	TRBJ1-1	CASSLGTGATEAFF	TGTGCCAGCAGCTTAGGGACAGGGGCCACTGAAGCTTTCTTT
TRBV11-3	TRBD1	.	TRBJ2-7	CASSPGTGSYEQYF	TGTGCCAGCAGCCCCGGGACAGGGAGCTACGAGCAGTACTTC
TRBV4-1	.	.	TRBJ1-5	CASSQEPGLNQPQHF	TGCGCCAGCAGCCAAGAACCGGGACTCAATCAGCCCCAGCATTTT
TRBV7-3	.	.	TRBJ1-2	CASSLAAFGQPQAYGYTF	TGTGCCAGCAGCTTAGCCGCCTTCGGACAGCCTCAAGCCTATGGCTACACCTTC
TRBV5-6	TRBD1	.	TRBJ1-2	CASSLQGGFDGYTF	TGTGCCAGCAGCTTACAGGGGGGATTCGATGGCTACACCTTC
TRBV7-2	.	once	TRBJ1-2	CASSDEPLGTF	TGTGCCAGCAGCGACGAGCCCCTAGGAACCTTC
TRBV5-4	TRBD2	.	TRBJ2-3	CASSFGGGAADTQYF	TGTGCCAGCAGCTTTGGCGGGGGGGCTGCAGATACGCAGTATTTT
TRBV2	TRBD1	.	TRBJ1-5	CASSGQGAPRWHF	TGTGCCAGCAGTGGACAGGGGGCCCCAAGGTGGCATTTT
TRBV12-3/TRBV12-4	.	few	TRBJ2-7	CASSAGGSKQYF	TGTGCCAGCAGTGCCGGGGGATCGAAGCAGTACTTC
TRBV6-1	.	.	TRBJ2-2	CASSEVLSNTGELFF	TGTGCCAGCAGTGAAGTACTTTCGAACACCGGGGAGCTGTTTTTT
TRBV5-1	.	.	TRBJ2-7	CASSPLSVSALREQYF	TGCGCCAGCAGCCCGCTGTCAGTGTCTGCCCTCCGAGAGCAGTACTTC
TRBV7-2	.	.	TRBJ2-7	CASSLVTGAPSYEQYF	TGTGCCAGCAGCTTGGTGACCGGAGCCCCCTCCTACGAGCAGTACTTC
TRBV7-8	.	few	TRBJ2-7	CASRRTPGLTSYEQYF	TGTGCCAGCCGCCGCACTCCGGGACTTACTTCCTACGAGCAGTACTTC
TRBV19	.	.	TRBJ2-5	CASSITGIGQETQYF	TGTGCCAGTAGTATAACGGGGATCGGGCAAGAGACCCAGTACTTC
TRBV6-6	.	.	TRBJ2-7	CASSYSILFEQYF	TGTGCCAGCAGTTACTCGATTCTCTTCGAGCAGTACTTC
TRBV19	.	.	TRBJ1-1	CASSIESYTEAFF	TGTGCCAGTAGTATTGAGAGCTACACTGAAGCTTTCTTT
TRBV4-1	.	.	TRBJ1-5	CASSQDRSTEYSNQPQHF	TGCGCCAGCAGCCAAGATCGGTCGACAGAGTATAGCAATCAGCCCCAGCATTTT
TRBV5-5	TRBD1	.	TRBJ1-2	CASSLQGDGGYTF	TGTGCCAGCAGCCTCCAGGGGGACGGTGGCTACACCTTC
TRBV5-6	.	.	TRBJ2-1	CASSLEVGRYNEQFF	TGTGCCAGCAGCTTGGAGGTTGGTCGGTACAATGAGCAGTTCTTC
TRBV19	TRBD1	.	TRBJ1-5	CASSTGTGNQPQHF	TGTGCCAGTAGTACGGGGACAGGTAATCAGCCCCAGCATTTT
TRBV4-1	.	.	TRBJ2-7	CASSQDTAYEQYF	TGCGCCAGCAGCCAAGACACTGCCTACGAGCAGTACTTC
TRBV10-2	.	.	TRBJ1-1	CASKHQDSMNTEAFF	TGCGCCAGCAAACATCAGGACAGTATGAACACTGAAGCTTTCTTT
TRBV4-3	.	.	TRBJ2-2	CASSLLGRNTGELFF	TGCGCCAGCAGCCTCCTGGGCAGGAACACCGGGGAGCTGTTTTTT
TRBV3-1/TRBV3-2	.	.	TRBJ2-7	CASSLGRIEQYF	TGTGCCAGCAGCCTCGGACGGATCGAGCAGTACTTC
TRBV11-1	.	.	TRBJ2-1	CASSFGRGALDEQFF	TGTGCCAGCAGCTTTGGGCGGGGAGCTCTCGATGAGCAGTTCTTC
TRBV15	TRBD2	.	TRBJ2-5	CATSTPLGLAGGGTQYF	TGTGCCACCAGCACCCCCCTCGGACTAGCGGGGGGTGGGACCCAGTACTTC
TRBV5-4	TRBD2	.	TRBJ2-7	CASSLAGLAAYEQYF	TGTGCCAGCAGCTTGGCCGGACTAGCGGCTTACGAGCAGTACTTC
TRBV2	TRBD1	.	TRBJ1-5	CASTPGGGGRPQHF	TGTGCCAGCACTCCAGGGGGGGGCGGAAGGCCCCAGCATTTT
TRBV9	TRBD1	.	TRBJ2-1	CASSVDPPGQGGYNEQFF	TGTGCCAGCAGCGTAGACCCTCCGGGACAGGGGGGGTATAATGAGCAGTTCTTC